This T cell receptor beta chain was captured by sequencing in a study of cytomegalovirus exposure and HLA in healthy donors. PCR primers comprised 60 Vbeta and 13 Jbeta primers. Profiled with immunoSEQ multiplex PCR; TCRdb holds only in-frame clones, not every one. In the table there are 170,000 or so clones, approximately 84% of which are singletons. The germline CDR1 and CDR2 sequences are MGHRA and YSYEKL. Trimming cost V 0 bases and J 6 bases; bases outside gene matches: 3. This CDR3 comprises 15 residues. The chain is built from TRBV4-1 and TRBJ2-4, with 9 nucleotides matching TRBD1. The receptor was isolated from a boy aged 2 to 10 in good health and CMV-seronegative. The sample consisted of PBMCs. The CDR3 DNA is TGCGCCAGCAGCCAAGATACAGGGGGCGTAAACATTCAGTACTTC. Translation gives CASSQDTGGVNIQYF.